This T cell receptor beta chain came from a study of blood T cell repertoires in COVID-19. Study at large: Sites in the United States, Italy and Spain provided acute and convalescent COVID-19 samples. Sample material is recorded as cDNA or gDNA derived from T cells, B-cell-depleted T cells, or PBMCs.

This clone has just a few counts. CDR1 is LNHDA and CDR2 is SQIVND in the germline V gene (reference sequence). The CDR3 extends over 12 amino acids. Deletions cut 3 bases from V and 7 bases from J, with 9 bases between. Authors' processing steps: Reference gene primer amplification yielded estimated nucleated cell counts. Libraries were prepared by immunoSEQ multiplex PCR; TCRdb keeps only in-frame clonotypes and omits some of them. V, J and clone size are those of that table, while D and trimming were read from the DNA. This repertoire shows under 150,000 clones, more than 80% found once; its top ten account for about 6.1%.

Source material: peripheral blood. This rearrangement joins TRBV19 to TRBJ1-2; no reliable D call. The receptor's source is a woman aged 55-70 years with COVID-19, enrolled during active disease. The CDR3 DNA reads as TGTGCCAGTAGTATCTGGGAGGGTGGCTACACCTTC. Amino acid sequence: CASSIWEGGYTF.